This T cell receptor beta chain comes out of a study of chemoradiotherapy in HPV16-positive cancers (dated by TCRdb to between 2021 and 2022). Context from the whole study: Candidate HPV-specific T-cell clones and common TCR motifs were defined by functional T-cell assays performed on cells from a couple of HPV16-positive patients. Whether T-cell immunity against the HPV oncoproteins E6 and E7 changes during chemoradiotherapy and whether survival is affected by this immunity were examined in the study. The candidate HPV-specific TCRs and motifs were then tracked in TCR repertoires from around 93 patients with HPV-related cancers. Paper-wide results and their limitations: Only two HPV16-positive patients were used to derive the functional definition of HPV-specific T cells, and the survival association was reported for HPV16-positive patients. Among HPV16-positive patients, expansion of HPV-responsive T cells during chemoradiotherapy was associated with better recurrence-free survival. Expansion of candidate HPV-specific clones and E7-related TCR motifs was observed in the tumor microenvironment during treatment, whereas no such expansion was observed for non-HPV-specific T cells.

In the germline V gene, CDR1 corresponds to SGHTA and CDR2 to FQGTGA. The CDR3 starts with the cysteine, ends with the phenylalanine, and has 10 residues. Only CDR3 DNA is held: 30 bases, read in frame from base 1. V was cut back by 8 bases and J by 6 bases, leaving a gap of 4 bases between them. A word on this clone: The antigen this receptor binds is unknown. Base qualities are not recorded, but no much larger clone differs from it by a single base.

Repertoires were sampled multiple times during chemoradiotherapy, which allowed clonal expansion in the tumor microenvironment to be followed. The library was made by the immunoSEQ multiplex PCR assay. The immuneACCESS repertoire file appears here via TCRdb, limited to in-frame rearrangements. These files lack a portion of the clones; in checked studies, under half of the deficit traces to unresolved V genes, and the cause of the others is not known. The sample profile shows about 15,000 clones; approximately 72% of them were found once. The top ten clones comprise 8% to 10% of the sample. The sample was collected from a patient who underwent chemoradiotherapy. This chain joins TRBV7-3 to TRBJ2-2; a confident D gene designation cannot be given. This TCR was sampled from a human donor with HPV-associated anogenital cancer. The bases read TGTGCCAGCGGGTCCGGGGAGCTGTTTTTT. Its protein is CASGSGELFF.